These 26 T cell receptor beta chains originate from one sample sequenced in a study of blood T cells in healthy people across ages. It was with a sample-barcoded 5' primer and a J-beta primer mix that a second PCR of roughly 7 to 12 cycles was run. TCRdb reanalysed the 5' RACE reads using MiXCR and keeps one entry per CDR3 protein. The sample carries around 1.5 million distinct CDR3 sequences, around 35% recorded once. Sequenced: blood. The origin of the receptors is a woman younger than 45 in good health.

Concerning this clonotype itself: The junction and the germline gene differ at one end; a read error may be behind it. This rearrangement joins TRBV24-1 to TRBJ2-1; D gene ambiguous. CDR1 and CDR2 (germline): KGHDR, SFDVKD. This CDR3 region has 13 residues. CDR3 bases: TGTACCACCAGTGATTTTTGGGGAAATGAGCAGTTCTTC. It translates to CTTSDFWGNEQFF.

This clonotype came up many times. V and J are TRBV12-3 or TRBV12-4 and TRBJ1-6; weak D call: TRBD1 (5 bases). V was trimmed by 5 bases and J by 13 bases, leaving 15 bases between them. CDR3 size: 13 residues. Written as DNA, the CDR3 is TGTGCCAGCAGTCTTGGCTCAGGGTTCCCCCTCCACTTT. It specifies CASSLGSGFPLHF.

This clonotype showed up just once. This chain joins TRBV2 and TRBJ1-1, with 11 bases matching TRBD1. Germline-derived CDR1 and CDR2 are SNHLY and FYNNEI. With 4 bases clipped from V and 2 bases from J, the junction kept 9 bases outside the gene matches. CDR3 length: 17 amino acids. CDR3 DNA sequence: TGTGCCAGCAGTGGATGGGGACAGGGGGGGCCTAACACTGAAGCTTTCTTT. The encoded protein is CASSGWGQGGPNTEAFF.

DNA of the CDR3: TGCGCCAGCAGCTTTGGCGGGAGAGATGAGACCCAGTACTTC. The encoded protein is CASSFGGRDETQYF. The chain is built from TRBV5-1 and TRBJ2-5, with 7 nucleotides matching TRBD2. There are 14 residues in the CDR3. Germline V CDR1 and CDR2: SGHRS, YFSETQ. The trim removed 2 bases at V and 5 bases at J, leaving 6 bases unmatched.

Points on this clonotype: This may arise from a read error, as a much more abundant clone is one base away. The genes are TRBV27 and TRBJ2-7, with 7 bases fitting TRBD2. CDR1 and CDR2 (germline): MNHEY, SMNVEV (reference sequence). Trimming took 7 bases from V and 6 from J; bases not matched to a gene: 6. The CDR3 spans 12 residues. The CDR3 protein is CASTGGDPEQYF. DNA for the CDR3: TGTGCCAGCACTGGGGGGGACCCCGAGCAGTACTTC.

This clonotype occurred a few times. Germline is not matched at one junction end, which may reflect a read error. The gene calls are TRBV20-1 and TRBJ1-1, with D unclear. The CDR3 contains 15 residues. Germline CDR1 DFQATT, CDR2 SNEGSKA (reference sequence). The CDR3 nucleotides read TGCAGTGCTAGAGACCCAGGCAGAAAGAACACCGAAGCTTTCTTT. Protein sequence: CSARDPGRKNTEAFF.

This chain joins TRBV7-8 and TRBJ2-5, with TRBD2 matching 14 bases. The length of the CDR3 is 16 residues. Per the germline V gene, CDR1 is SGHVS and CDR2 is FQNEAQ. V shed 5 bases and J 7 bases; nucleotides not matched to a gene: 9. CDR3 sequence reads: CASSPLTSGGAGTQYF. In DNA form, the CDR3 reads TGTGCCAGCAGCCCCTTGACTAGCGGGGGGGCCGGGACCCAGTACTTC.

The chain combines TRBV5-1 with TRBJ2-1, with TRBD2 matching over 10 bases. The CDR3 length is 16 residues. J lost 8 bases, V lost 4 bases, and 12 bases had no gene match. Germline loops: CDR1 SGHRS, CDR2 YFSETQ. This CDR3 is CASSLLSSGSIYEQFF. The CDR3 nucleotides are TGCGCCAGCAGCCTCCTATCTAGCGGGAGTATCTATGAGCAGTTCTTC.

This chain uses TRBV30 with TRBJ2-5; D is ambiguous. Germline CDR1 is GTSNPN and CDR2 is SVGIG (reference sequence). Deletions cut 0 bases from V and 3 bases from J, with 14 bases between. The CDR3 has 15 residues. CDR3 DNA: TGTGCCTGGAGTGTACGGATGGGAAGGAAAGAGACCCAGTACTTC. Encoded protein: CAWSVRMGRKETQYF.

This clonotype was found a few times. The chain joins TRBV29-1 to TRBJ1-2, with D unclear. Trimming took off 8 bases at V and 7 bases at J, with 8 bases between the two ends. The CDR3 is 9 residues long. Germline assignment: CDR1 SQVTM and CDR2 ANQGSEA. CDR3 protein: CSPVPGYTF. The CDR3 DNA is TGCAGCCCAGTACCTGGCTACACCTTC.

The chain links TRBV20-1 to TRBJ1-1, with TRBD1 matching over 7 bases. Germline values: CDR1 DFQATT, CDR2 SNEGSKA (reference sequence). This CDR3 is built from 15 residues. V shed 2 bases, J shed 9 bases, and the junction held 15 bases outside the gene matches. Here the CDR3 DNA reads TGCAGTGCTAGACCCGAAGGTCGGTCAGGGGGAAAAGCTTTCTTT. It codes for CSARPEGRSGGKAFF.

This clonotype was detected a few times. V is TRBV6-6 and J is TRBJ1-5, with D unresolved. V dropped 2 bases and J dropped 4 bases, with 9 bases sitting between them. Germline CDR1 reads MNHNY; CDR2 reads SVGAGI (reference sequence). The CDR3 spans 14 residues. CDR3 nucleotide sequence: TGTGCCAGCAGTTACCAGCCTAATAATCAGCCCCAGCATTTT. This codes for CASSYQPNNQPQHF.

The chain couples TRBV7-3 to TRBJ1-2, with a possible D match to TRBD1 (6 bases). The CDR3 is made up of 14 amino acids. Between the trimmed V and J ends, which lost 3 bases and 6 bases, there was a span of 14 bases. Germline assignment: CDR1 SGHTA and CDR2 FQGTGA. The CDR3 loop reads CASSFTSGGDGYTF. CDR3 DNA sequence: TGTGCCAGCAGCTTCACCTCCGGGGGCGATGGCTACACCTTC.

This clonotype was observed a handful of times. This rearrangement joins TRBV5-1 to TRBJ2-7; the D gene could be TRBD1 or TRBD2 (7 bases each). This CDR3 region has 16 residues. Germline CDR1 and CDR2: SGHRS and YFSETQ. V lost 3 bases and J 3 bases, leaving 19 bases between the germline ends. The CDR3 is CASSYGRGDRGYEQYF. In DNA form, the CDR3 reads TGCGCCAGCAGCTATGGGAGGGGGGACAGAGGCTACGAGCAGTACTTC.

The chain is built from TRBV18 and TRBJ2-7; TRBD2 aligns across 9 bases. The trim removed 3 bases at V and 2 bases at J, leaving 5 bases unmatched. The CDR3 totals 15 residues. Germline V gives CDR1 KGHSH, CDR2 LQKENI. CDR3 residues: CASSPGKREAYEQYF. In DNA form, the CDR3 reads TGTGCCAGCTCACCGGGCAAGCGGGAGGCCTACGAGCAGTACTTC.

For this clonotype: A single base separates this from a much larger clone, so it may be a read error. The V gene is TRBV27, the J gene TRBJ1-2, with D perhaps matching TRBD1 (5 bases). The CDR3 has 14 residues. Germline CDR1 and CDR2: MNHEY and SMNVEV (reference sequence). CDR3 nucleotides: TGTGCCAGCAGTTCGGGACGGGACTACTATGGCTGCACCTTC. This translates into CASSSGRDYYGCTF.

V gene TRBV12-3 or TRBV12-4 combines with J gene TRBJ2-5; tentative D call: TRBD1 (7 bases). The CDR3 is made up of 15 amino acids. Trimming stripped 4 bases from V and 13 bases from J, with 25 bases between. The CDR3 here is CASSSSAGQRVVLYF. CDR3 sequence (DNA): TGTGCCAGCAGTTCCTCGGCGGGACAGAGAGTCGTTTTGTACTTC.

The chain joins TRBV12-3 or TRBV12-4 to TRBJ2-5; no clear D gene. The end of the DNA aligns better with TRBJ2-7, so the J call may be wrong. CDR3 length equals 14 residues. The CDR3 loop reads CASSLGRLSNEQYF. For the CDR3, the DNA is TGTGCCAGCAGTTTAGGACGCCTCTCGAACGAGCAGTACTTC.

This clonotype was seen just once. A much larger clone sits a single nucleotide away, making a read error possible. The V call is TRBV11-2, the J call TRBJ2-5, with 10 bases matching TRBD2. This CDR3 region has 16 residues. Germline V gene sequence: CDR1 SGHAT, CDR2 FQNNGV. CDR3 protein: CASSLGTSGTQETRYF. The CDR3 DNA is TGTGCCAGCAGCTTAGGTACTAGCGGGACTCAAGAGACCCGGTACTTC.

Only a few counts were recorded for this clonotype. V is TRBV20-1 and J is TRBJ1-5; unclear D gene. The V end was cut by 0 bases, the J end by 4 bases, with 13 bases between. This CDR3 has 15 residues. The germline V gene encodes CDR1 DFQATT and CDR2 SNEGSKA (reference sequence). This CDR3 reads CSARDPVSRNQPQHF. The CDR3 nucleotides read TGCAGTGCTAGAGATCCAGTCTCCAGAAATCAGCCCCAGCATTTT.

Notes on this clonotype: This may stem from a read error, because a much larger clone lies one nucleotide away. The genes are TRBV29-1 and TRBJ2-5; TRBD2 aligns across 10 bases. After removal of 7 bases from V and 11 bases from J, the junction contained 19 bases not matched to a gene. The CDR3 has 15 residues. The germline CDR1 and CDR2 sequences are SQVTM and ANQGSEA. Here the CDR3 reads CSATHLAGEDNEQYF. CDR3 nucleotide sequence: TGCAGCGCTACCCACCTAGCGGGAGAGGACAATGAGCAGTACTTC.

The gene calls are TRBV2 and TRBJ2-3; D is possibly TRBD2 (6 bases). From germline, CDR1 is SNHLY and CDR2 FYNNEI. Trimming removed 1 base at V and 2 bases at J, with 10 bases between. The CDR3 is made up of 15 amino acids. The CDR3 spells CASSEEAGNTDTQYF. Here the CDR3 DNA reads TGTGCCAGCAGTGAAGAAGCGGGCAACACAGATACGCAGTATTTT.

V usage is TRBV20-1 and J usage is TRBJ2-5; D is perhaps TRBD2 (5 bases). Germline-derived CDR1 and CDR2 are DFQATT and SNEGSKA (reference sequence). This CDR3 is built from 13 residues. V lost 6 bases, J lost 5 bases, and 16 bases lay in between. CDR3 in amino acids: CSAIISGGETQYF. CDR3 bases: TGCAGTGCGATTATTTCAGGCGGGGAGACCCAGTACTTC.

The gene calls are TRBV12-3 or TRBV12-4 and TRBJ2-1; 8 nucleotides align to TRBD2. V shed 1 base and J 8 bases; nucleotides not matched to a gene: 7. The CDR3 runs to 15 residues. CDR3 DNA sequence: TGTGCCAGCAGTTTAGGGACTAGCAGTCTCGATGAGCAGTTCTTC. Translated, it gives CASSLGTSSLDEQFF.

V and J are TRBV6-1 and TRBJ1-2; D is perhaps TRBD1 (5 bases). Trimming shortened V by 4 bases and J by 5 bases, and 14 bases separated the two germline ends. The CDR3 consists of 14 residues. Per germline, CDR1 MNHNS and CDR2 SASEGT. The CDR3 region is CASSVQVEGYGYTF. The CDR3 coding sequence is TGTGCCAGCAGTGTGCAGGTTGAGGGGTATGGCTACACCTTC.

The V gene is TRBV7-9, the J gene TRBJ1-1, with TRBD1 matching 10 bases. CDR3 length: 15 residues. Germline assignment: CDR1 SEHNR and CDR2 FQNEAQ (reference sequence). The junction had 10 bases not matched to a gene; V was cut back by 6 bases and J by 6 bases. The CDR3 DNA sequence: TGTGCCAGCAGTCCACGACAGGGGGCGCGCGCTGAAGCTTTCTTT. Protein: CASSPRQGARAEAFF.